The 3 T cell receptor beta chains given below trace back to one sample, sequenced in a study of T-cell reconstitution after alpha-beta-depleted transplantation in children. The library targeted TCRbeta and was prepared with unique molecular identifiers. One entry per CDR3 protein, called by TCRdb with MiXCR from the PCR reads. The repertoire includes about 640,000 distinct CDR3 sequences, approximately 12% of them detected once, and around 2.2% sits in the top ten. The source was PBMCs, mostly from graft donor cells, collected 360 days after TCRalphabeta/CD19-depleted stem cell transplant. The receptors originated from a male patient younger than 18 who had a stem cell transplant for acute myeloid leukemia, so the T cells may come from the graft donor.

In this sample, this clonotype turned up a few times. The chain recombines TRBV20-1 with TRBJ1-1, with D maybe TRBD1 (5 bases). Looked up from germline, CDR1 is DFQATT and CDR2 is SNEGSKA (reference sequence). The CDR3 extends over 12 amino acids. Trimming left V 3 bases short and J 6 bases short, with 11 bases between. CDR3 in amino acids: CSASGRDAEAFF. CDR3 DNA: TGCAGTGCTAGTGGCCGGGACGCTGAAGCTTTCTTT.

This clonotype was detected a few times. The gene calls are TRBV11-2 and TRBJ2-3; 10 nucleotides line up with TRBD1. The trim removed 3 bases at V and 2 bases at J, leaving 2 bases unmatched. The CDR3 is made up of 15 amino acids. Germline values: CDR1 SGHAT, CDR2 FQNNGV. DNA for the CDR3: TGTGCCAGCAGCTTGACAGGGGGCCCCACAGATACGCAGTATTTT. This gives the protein CASSLTGGPTDTQYF.

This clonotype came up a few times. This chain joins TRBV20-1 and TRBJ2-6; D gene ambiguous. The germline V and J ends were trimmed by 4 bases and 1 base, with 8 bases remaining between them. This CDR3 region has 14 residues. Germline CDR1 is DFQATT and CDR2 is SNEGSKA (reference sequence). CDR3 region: CSATDGSGANVLTF. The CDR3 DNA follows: TGCAGTGCTACGGACGGTTCTGGGGCCAACGTCCTGACTTTC.